The T cell receptor beta chain described here comes from a study of OX40 agonist ivuxolimab in advanced cancers. Study summary: Patients receiving dose escalation had hepatocellular carcinoma, melanoma, renal cell or head and neck cancer.

As for this clone: Antigen specificity is unknown.

J lost 3 bases, V lost 6 bases, and 6 bases had no gene match. Looked up from germline, CDR1 is KGHSH and CDR2 is LQKENI. The CDR3 has 15 amino acids. Study-level points and caveats: Among T cells, CD8+ cells averaged more expanded clones than CD4+ cells. Both blood CD4+ and CD8+ T cells showed clonal growth by week 6 at 0.1 to 3.0 mg/kg.

TCRdb's copy holds only in-frame clones and misses some; the assay was immunoSEQ multiplex PCR. This sample has roughly 13,000 clones, with about 87% found just once. Prior autoimmune disease or systemic immunosuppression barred patients. The J gene is TRBJ1-5, the V gene TRBV18; 9 nucleotides line up with TRBD1. This TCR was sampled from an adult with an advanced solid tumor such as melanoma, head and neck, liver or kidney cancer. The sample consisted of CD4+ or CD8+ T cells sorted from blood, taken in a trial of the OX40 agonist ivuxolimab. The CDR3 sequence is CASSRGQGYNQPQHF. For the CDR3, the DNA is TGTGCCAGCTCTCGGGGACAGGGTTACAATCAGCCCCAGCATTTT.